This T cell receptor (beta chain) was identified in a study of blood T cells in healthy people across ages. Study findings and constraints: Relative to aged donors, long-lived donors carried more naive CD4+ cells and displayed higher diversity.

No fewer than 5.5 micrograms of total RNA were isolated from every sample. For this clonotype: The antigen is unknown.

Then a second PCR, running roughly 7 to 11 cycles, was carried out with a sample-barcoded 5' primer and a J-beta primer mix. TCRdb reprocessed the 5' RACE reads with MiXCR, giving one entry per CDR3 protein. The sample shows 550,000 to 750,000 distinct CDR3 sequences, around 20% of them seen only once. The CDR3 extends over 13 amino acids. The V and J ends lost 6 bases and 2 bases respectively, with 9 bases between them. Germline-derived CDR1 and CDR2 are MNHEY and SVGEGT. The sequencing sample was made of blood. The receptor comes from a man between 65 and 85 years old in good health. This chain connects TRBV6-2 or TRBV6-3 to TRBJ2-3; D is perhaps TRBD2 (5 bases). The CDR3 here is CASRRGLTDTQYF. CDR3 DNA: TGTGCCAGCAGACGAGGGCTCACAGATACGCAGTATTTT.